The rows below give T cell receptor beta chains drawn from one sample of a study of blood T cell repertoires in COVID-19. Produced via immunoSEQ multiplex PCR; TCRdb's table is partial and in-frame only. The sample lists 130,000 to 150,000 clones, 87% seen once, with around 0.91% in the top ten. Sequencing input: peripheral blood. The origin of the receptors is a woman in her fifties or sixties with acute or convalescent COVID-19. CDR3s include the opening cysteine and the closing phenylalanine or tryptophan.

>TRBJ2-1|TRBV19
CASRNRGYNEQFF
>TRBJ2-7|TRBV20-1
CSASGAGATPYEQYF
>TRBJ1-2|TRBV30
CAWSAGTGKGYTF
>TRBJ2-2|TRBV14
CASSQRYGLLNTGELFF
>TRBJ1-1|TRBV18
CASSPREVDTEAFF
>TRBJ1-1|TRBV5-6
CASTYGRQGLNTEAFF
>TRBJ2-3|TRBV4-1
CASSRPPAVSTDTQYF
>TRBJ2-3|TRBV7-9
CASSKTGLAGFADTQYF
>TRBJ1-1|TRBV19
CASVWEGTEAFF
>TRBJ1-1|TRBV7-9
CASSLLAGDLNTEAFF
>TRBJ1-2|TRBV19
CASSTLANYGYTF
>TRBJ2-7|TRBV6-5
CASGGTSHYEQYF
>TRBJ2-7|TRBV2
CASTRPTTGDTGEQYF
>TRBJ1-1|TRBV25-1
CASVITGGPTEAFF
>TRBJ2-3|TRBV5-6
CASSLGASDTDTQYF
>TRBJ1-3|TRBV25-1
CASSGRRFGNTIYF
>TRBJ1-2|TRBV29-1
CSVAGGEGYTF
>TRBJ1-1|TRBV10-1
CASSEYTANTEAFF
>TRBJ2-3|TRBV6-1
CASSERRGDTDTQYF
>TRBJ2-3|TRBV6-6
CASRSGDTDTQYF
>TRBJ1-1|TRBV30
CAWSTGLDTEAFF
>TRBJ2-3|TRBV11-2
CASSFLTSGGTDTQYF
>TRBJ1-6|TRBV19
CASSTQRDGNSPLHF
>TRBJ1-1|TRBV19
CASRLGTQGIGTEAFF
>TRBJ2-7|TRBV5-1
CASSRDYQSSYEQYF
>TRBJ2-1|TRBV2
CASSDLAGGAYEQFF
>TRBJ1-5|TRBV19
CASSGDRGQPQHF
>TRBJ1-3|TRBV4-2
CASSQDRQGQGNTIYF
>TRBJ1-1|TRBV6-5
CASRDNRVPEAFF
>TRBJ1-6|TRBV28
CASNPPGLGSPLHF
>TRBJ2-6|TRBV19
CASSGRGTGANVLTF
>TRBJ1-1|TRBV28
CASSLPLGGVTEAFF
>TRBJ2-6|TRBV5-1
CASKSSSGANVLTF
>TRBJ1-1|TRBV27
CASSLRGLNTEAFF
>TRBJ2-5|TRBV9
CASSVGVAGGPETQYF
>TRBJ2-3|TRBV2
CASRELLAGGPGRSADTQYF